This TCR beta chain was identified during a study of CDR3 diversity in severe acne. TCRdb independently ran MiXCR on the PCR reads; one entry per CDR3 protein. The sample consists of approximately 97,000 distinct CDR3 sequences, roughly half of them appearing once. Worth noting for this clonotype: At one of its ends the junction is not consistent with the germline gene, which may arise from a read error.

The receptor was isolated from a male donor with acne. Sequences were obtained from blood.

The CDR3 loop is CASSLGTQQTQYF. The CDR3 DNA reads TGTGCCAGCAGTTTAGGGACCCAACAGACCCAGTACTTC. The J gene is TRBJ2-5, the V gene TRBV27, with D tentatively TRBD1 or TRBD2 (5 bases each). CDR1 is MNHEY and CDR2 is SMNVEV in the germline V gene (reference sequence). This CDR3 comprises 13 residues.